Sequencing of this T cell receptor (beta chain) was carried out in a study of blood T cell repertoires in COVID-19 (dated by TCRdb to the early 2020s). Regarding the research as a whole: Samples from collaborators originated in the United States, Italy and Spain and spanned both the acute and convalescent phases of COVID-19. The material from the prospective study consisted of cDNA or gDNA derived from T cells, B-cell-depleted T cells, or PBMCs. Deeply sampled blood TCRbeta repertoires from subjects exposed to, actively infected with, or recovered from COVID-19 were included in the dataset. The repertoires were released in a freely available public database intended as a resource for research on the immune response to SARS-CoV-2. Samples were obtained from the ongoing ImmuneRACE study (first 160 participants) and from about 1,300 subjects provided by 6 global collaborators. Nearly every sample came with metadata listing a de-identified subject ID, COVID-19 status, age in years and sex. Where available, HLA class I and class II types were taken from metadata supplied by the sample provider and were not determined by assay-based typing. Here is what the overall study found, with its caveats: How much clinical and demographic metadata was included differed by source and by participant, and the metadata was provided uncurated.

This clone came up once. Its antigen target is currently unknown. Base quality data are lacking; no much larger clone is found one base away. The collaborating institutions used their own protocols to collect whole blood in K2EDTA tubes. For TCRbeta analysis, collaborator samples were shipped as frozen whole blood, as isolated PBMCs, or as DNA extracted from either sample type. The immunoSEQ Assay, a bias-controlled multiplex PCR, was used to amplify TCRbeta CDR3 regions from genomic DNA. Regarding the original processing steps: The number of nucleated cells in each sample was estimated from the amplification of reference gene primers within the assay. Sequence reads were collapsed and filtered to measure the absolute abundance of every unique TCRbeta CDR3 rearrangement. For each sample, productive Simpson clonality was calculated by taking the square root of Simpson's diversity index across productive rearrangements. Entries here come from immuneACCESS through TCRdb and include only in-frame sequences with V and J called. Some clones fail to appear in such tables; in the studies checked, an unresolved V gene covers under half of the shortfall, and the cause of the remainder is unknown. V and J calls and clone size are those listed in that table; D and trimming were worked out from the DNA. The sample table shows 53,000 or so clones, and 65% to 85% are seen once. Together, the top ten hold around a sixth of the sample.

Looking up the germline V gene yields CDR1 SGHVS and CDR2 FQNEAQ. V is pruned by 4 bases and J by 4 bases, leaving 5 bases of the junction without a gene match. From its cysteine to its phenylalanine, the CDR3 spans 14 amino acids. The only DNA kept is the CDR3, 42 bases in frame from the first base. The sequenced sample was peripheral blood. In this chain, TRBV7-8 is recombined with TRBJ2-7; the central 9 bases match TRBD1. This sequence originates from an older man with active COVID-19. CDR3 reads: CASSYRGLKYEQYF. The sequenced DNA: TGTGCCAGCAGCTACAGGGGGCTCAAGTACGAGCAGTACTTC.